These T cell receptor beta chains were read from a single sample in a study of blood T cell dynamics during melanoma immunotherapy. The method was immunoSEQ multiplex PCR; TCRdb's version includes in-frame clones alone and lacks a portion of them. Among about 18,000 clones, 80% to 95% were seen once, and the ten largest hold 1.5% to 2%. The specimen was blood, collected from a patient treated with checkpoint blockade. The source is a human donor with melanoma. Both conserved end residues are part of each CDR3. The D gene is left open where the match is weak. The size of a clone is reported for some rows only, either as once, few or many, or as a class for expanded clones.

j_call v_call clone_size d_call cdr3_aa cdr3_nt
TRBJ2-4 TRBV19 . . CASSVGQGGAIQYF TGTGCCAGTAGTGTCGGGCAGGGGGGTGCCATTCAGTACTTC
TRBJ2-3 TRBV2 . TRBD1 CASSAMGQNTDTQYF TGTGCCAGCAGTGCCATGGGACAGAACACAGATACGCAGTATTTT
TRBJ1-3 TRBV28 . . CATIYPGSGNTIYF TGTGCCACTATCTATCCAGGGTCCGGAAACACCATATATTTT
TRBJ1-2 TRBV28 . TRBD1 CASSPGQGAVDYGYTF TGTGCCAGCAGCCCGGGACAGGGGGCAGTCGACTATGGCTACACCTTC
TRBJ2-1 TRBV4-1 . . CASSQVARAIGLDNEQFF TGCGCCAGCAGCCAAGTAGCCAGGGCTATCGGGTTGGACAATGAGCAGTTCTTC
TRBJ2-1 TRBV6-4 . . CASSDSVEGNNEQFF TGTGCCAGCAGTGACTCGGTCGAGGGGAACAATGAGCAGTTCTTC
TRBJ1-3 TRBV5-1 . . CASSSQGSGNTIYF TGCGCCAGCAGCTCGCAGGGTTCTGGAAACACCATATATTTT
TRBJ2-1 TRBV7-9 . . CASSFSYRYNEQFF TGTGCCAGCAGCTTCTCTTACAGGTACAATGAGCAGTTCTTC
TRBJ2-1 TRBV19 . TRBD2 CASIPSGRGEGQFF TGTGCCAGTATTCCTAGCGGGAGAGGAGAGGGGCAGTTCTTC
TRBJ2-2 TRBV19 . . CASSIVDSRNTGELFF TGTGCCAGTAGTATAGTAGACAGCCGGAACACCGGGGAGCTGTTTTTT
TRBJ1-1 TRBV4-1 . . CASSQDRVDEAFF TGCGCCAGCAGCCAAGACAGGGTGGATGAAGCTTTCTTT
TRBJ2-7 TRBV4-1 . . CASSPIFFGRAVSYEQYF TGCGCCAGCAGCCCTATTTTCTTCGGCAGGGCAGTAAGCTACGAGCAGTACTTC
TRBJ2-7 TRBV5-4 once . CASSLQYSSDEQYF TGTGCCAGCAGCCTACAGTATTCCTCGGACGAGCAGTACTTC
TRBJ2-7 TRBV7-2 . TRBD1 CASSAVDRGGEQYF TGTGCCAGCAGCGCCGTTGACAGGGGCGGCGAGCAGTACTTC
TRBJ1-1 TRBV19 . TRBD1 CASSRTGEAFF TGTGCCAGTAGTCGGACAGGAGAAGCTTTCTTT
TRBJ2-2 TRBV5-4 . TRBD1 CASSKRQGAGTGELFF TGTGCCAGCAGCAAAAGACAGGGGGCTGGGACCGGGGAGCTGTTTTTT
TRBJ2-2 TRBV20-1 . . CSARATGELFF TGCAGTGCTAGAGCCACCGGGGAGCTGTTTTTT
TRBJ1-2 TRBV2 . . CASSGFTNNYGYTF TGTGCCAGCAGTGGGTTCACGAATAACTATGGCTACACCTTC
TRBJ2-3 TRBV29-1 . TRBD2 CSGTSGYTDTQYF TGCAGCGGGACTAGCGGGTACACAGATACGCAGTATTTT
TRBJ1-1 TRBV19 . . CASKMRGVGLNTEAFF TGTGCCAGTAAGATGAGGGGGGTGGGGCTGAACACTGAAGCTTTCTTT
TRBJ1-2 TRBV29-1 . . CSVTPDGTANYGYTF TGCAGCGTCACACCGGATGGGACGGCTAACTATGGCTACACCTTC
TRBJ2-2 TRBV2 . . CASSEPVGELFF TGTGCCAGCAGTGAACCCGTCGGGGAGCTGTTTTTT
TRBJ1-5 TRBV19 once TRBD1 CASMGQGLSNQPQHF TGTGCCAGTATGGGACAGGGCCTTAGCAATCAGCCCCAGCATTTT
TRBJ1-5 TRBV14 few . CASSQFQDQPQHF TGTGCCAGCAGCCAATTCCAAGATCAGCCCCAGCATTTT
TRBJ2-1 TRBV29-1 . . CSAVRDGYNNEQFF TGCAGCGCAGTTCGGGACGGGTACAACAATGAGCAGTTCTTC
TRBJ2-3 TRBV6-5 . . CASSYSKVAGTQYF TGTGCCAGCAGTTACTCGAAGGTGGCAGGTACGCAGTATTTT
TRBJ1-1 TRBV7-8 . TRBD1 CASSLRGTGAVNEAFF TGTGCCAGCAGCTTACGCGGGACAGGGGCGGTAAATGAAGCTTTCTTT
TRBJ1-1 TRBV6-5 . . CASSYSMGINTEAFF TGTGCCAGCAGTTACTCGATGGGTATTAACACTGAAGCTTTCTTT
TRBJ2-4 TRBV6-5 . . CASSSWGIQYF TGTGCCAGCAGTTCCTGGGGCATTCAGTACTTC
TRBJ1-2 TRBV27 . . CASSLQGHYGYTF TGTGCCAGCAGTTTACAGGGGCACTATGGCTACACCTTC
TRBJ1-5 TRBV7-8 . TRBD1 CASSPDRAFNQPQHF TGTGCCAGCAGCCCGGACAGGGCCTTTAATCAGCCCCAGCATTTT
TRBJ2-7 TRBV7-2 . . CASSLARGYEQYF TGTGCCAGCAGCTTAGCCAGGGGCTACGAGCAGTACTTC
TRBJ1-1 TRBV19 . TRBD1 CASSIPAGGATEAFF TGTGCCAGTAGTATACCAGCAGGGGGGGCCACTGAAGCTTTCTTT
TRBJ1-2 TRBV5-4 . TRBD1 CASSQGQGPVNYGYTF TGTGCCAGCAGCCAGGGACAGGGTCCAGTTAACTATGGCTACACCTTC
TRBJ2-7 TRBV6-5 . . CASSPEPVLAYEQYF TGTGCCAGCAGCCCCGAGCCGGTTTTGGCCTACGAGCAGTACTTC
TRBJ2-1 TRBV30 . TRBD1 CAWEPGQGRNEQFF TGTGCCTGGGAACCGGGACAGGGACGCAATGAGCAGTTCTTC
TRBJ1-1 TRBV4-3 . . CASSQDRAKAFF TGCGCCAGCAGCCAGGACCGGGCCAAAGCTTTCTTT
TRBJ2-5 TRBV29-1 . TRBD2 CSVARDSGGETQYF TGCAGCGTAGCCCGGGACAGCGGGGGGGAGACCCAGTACTTC
TRBJ1-3 TRBV7-9 . . CASSLLPESSGNTIYF TGTGCCAGCAGCCTCCTCCCTGAGAGCTCTGGAAACACCATATATTTT
TRBJ1-5 TRBV15 . . CATSTGLSNQPQHF TGTGCCACCAGCACCGGTTTGAGCAATCAGCCCCAGCATTTT
TRBJ2-3 TRBV27 . . CASSLSRPDTQYF TGTGCCAGCAGTTTATCGCGGCCAGATACGCAGTATTTT
TRBJ1-4 TRBV21-1 . . CASSTGGGGEKLFF TGTGCCAGCAGCACAGGGGGCGGAGGCGAAAAACTGTTTTTT
TRBJ2-7 TRBV6-5 . TRBD1 CASSYSGQGNYEQYF TGTGCCAGCAGTTACTCAGGACAGGGAAACTACGAGCAGTACTTC
TRBJ2-2 TRBV5-1 . . CASSRGTPGELFF TGCGCCAGCAGCCGGGGGACCCCCGGGGAGCTGTTTTTT
TRBJ1-6 TRBV22-1 . . CPGSALLVLVIYNSPLHF TGTCCTGGGAGCGCACTCTTGGTTTTGGTCATCTATAATTCACCCCTCCACTTT
TRBJ2-3 TRBV5-1 . . CASTAGGRLDTQYF TGCGCCAGCACCGCTGGGGGCAGGTTAGATACGCAGTATTTT
TRBJ1-1 TRBV2 . TRBD1 CATGANRGNTEAFF TGTGCCACTGGGGCTAACAGGGGGAACACTGAAGCTTTCTTT
TRBJ1-6 TRBV6-1 . . CASSEREMGNSPLHF TGTGCCAGCAGTGAAAGGGAAATGGGTAATTCACCCCTCCACTTT
TRBJ2-1 TRBV27 . TRBD2 CASSSPRSGRARGGQFF TGTGCCAGCAGTTCCCCACGTAGCGGGAGGGCCCGGGGGGGGCAGTTCTTC
TRBJ1-1 TRBV6-1 . . CASSEQGTSAFF TGTGCCAGCAGTGAACAAGGGACGTCAGCTTTCTTT
TRBJ1-2 TRBV16 . TRBD1 CASSQPPGQGDYGYTF TGTGCCAGCAGCCAACCTCCGGGACAGGGGGACTATGGCTACACCTTC
TRBJ2-5 TRBV7-2 few TRBD2 CASSSLAGAGGTQYF TGTGCCAGCAGCTCCCTAGCGGGGGCGGGGGGGACCCAGTACTTC
TRBJ1-3 TRBV28 . . CASSLLGGYPSGNTIYF TGTGCCAGCAGTTTGTTGGGGGGTTACCCTTCTGGAAACACCATATATTTT